The TCR beta chain under discussion was sequenced for a study of shared clonotypes between healthy human individuals. This clone was seen a few times. Per sorted-subset replicate PCR, input was around 220 ng DNA, representing around 30,000 T cell genomes. Sequencing was performed with immunoSEQ multiplex PCR; in TCRdb, only in-frame clones are kept and a portion is missing. The sample records about 680,000 clones, approximately 74% being singletons. V lost 4 bases to trimming and J lost 7 bases; unmatched junction nucleotides: 4. This CDR3 is 15 amino acids long. Germline CDR1 and CDR2: MGHDK and SYGVNS.

The sequencing sample was made of memory CD4+ T cells sorted from blood. Subset of the sample: CD45RA-negative fraction. The sequence came from a woman under 40 in good health. V usage is TRBV25-1 and J usage is TRBJ2-1, with TRBD2 matching over 13 bases. The CDR3 DNA is TGTGCCAGCAGTGTACGGACTAGCGGGAGTAATGAGCAGTTCTTC. As protein: CASSVRTSGSNEQFF.